These T cell receptor beta chains were read from a single sample in a study of T cells in Graves' hyperthyroidism and ophthalmopathy. MiXCR, run by TCRdb on the multiplex PCR reads, gives a single entry per CDR3 protein. Counted here are some 800,000 distinct CDR3 sequences, around 39% occurring once; the ten biggest clones make up 8.9%. Sequencing was done on a sample of blood. These receptors originate from a man aged 18 to 35 with Graves' hyperthyroidism. Each CDR3 is given with its conserved first and last residue. D genes are given only for firm matches. Clone sizes are given selectively: once, few, many, or a class where the clone is expanded.

j_call cdr3_length v_call clone_size d_call cdr3_nt cdr3_aa
TRBJ2-7 14 TRBV29-1 . . . CSVGQGANTGELYF
TRBJ1-1 14 TRBV2 . . TGTGCCAGCAGTGAAGGGGGATCCAGAACTGAAGCTTTCTTT CASSEGGSRTEAFF
TRBJ1-5 15 TRBV3-1 . . TGTGCCAGCAGCCAAGATTGGTCAGGGGATCAGCCCCAGCATTTT CASSQDWSGDQPQHF
TRBJ2-5 14 TRBV29-1 . TRBD2 TGCAGCGTTGACGCTAGCGGGGGACAAGAGACCCAGTACTTC CSVDASGGQETQYF
TRBJ1-1 15 TRBV12-3/TRBV12-4 few . TGTGCCAGCAGCCAACCGGGACATCTGAACACTGAAGCTTTCTTT CASSQPGHLNTEAFF
TRBJ2-5 14 TRBV9 . . TGTGCCAGCAGCGTTGCGGAGCACCAAGAGACCCAGTACTTC CASSVAEHQETQYF
TRBJ1-4 12 TRBV12-3/TRBV12-4 . . TGTGCCAGCACCCTCACTAGGGAAAAACTGTTTTTT CASTLTREKLFF
TRBJ1-2 8 TRBV7-9 many . TGTGCCCATGAGGGCTACACCTTC CAHEGYTF
TRBJ1-1 14 TRBV7-9 few . TGTGCCAGCAGCTTAAGCCAGGGTCAGACTGAAGCTTTCTTT CASSLSQGQTEAFF
TRBJ2-7 13 TRBV10-3 . TRBD1 TGTGCCACCGGGACAGGGCCTTTAGGTGAGCAGTACTTC CATGTGPLGEQYF
TRBJ1-6 15 TRBV7-2 . TRBD1 TGTGCCAGCAGACTCGGTACAGGGGGTAATTCACCCCTCCACTTT CASRLGTGGNSPLHF
TRBJ1-3 13 TRBV20-1 few TRBD1 TGCAGTGCTAGAGTCCAGGGGGCAGACACCATATATTTT CSARVQGADTIYF
TRBJ2-7 15 TRBV15 . . TGTGCCACCAGCAGCTTATACGGGAGTTCCTACGAGCAGTACTTC CATSSLYGSSYEQYF
TRBJ1-4 13 TRBV2 many . TGTGCCAGCAGAGCACAGGGTTGGGAAAAACTGTTTTTT CASRAQGWEKLFF
TRBJ1-2 13 TRBV15 few . TGTGCCACCAGCAGAGACAGGGCCTATGGCTACACCTTC CATSRDRAYGYTF
TRBJ2-7 14 TRBV10-3 many TRBD2 TGTGCCATCATTCTCTCTAGCGGGGGCTACGAGCAGTACTTC CAIILSSGGYEQYF
TRBJ1-3 17 TRBV2 . TRBD1 TGTGCCAGCATCCCTTCAGGGGGAGACATACATGGAAGCACCATATATTTT CASIPSGGDIHGSTIYF
TRBJ1-2 14 TRBV5-4 few . TGTGCCAGCAGCTTGGGGACATGGTCTGACGGCTACACCTTC CASSLGTWSDGYTF
TRBJ2-7 16 TRBV20-1 once . TGCAGTGCTAGAGGGCCAACTGGCCGGGGCTCCTACGAGCAGTACTTC CSARGPTGRGSYEQYF
TRBJ1-3 13 TRBV29-1 . . TGCAGCGTTGGGGCTGGGACTGGAAACACCATATATTTT CSVGAGTGNTIYF
TRBJ1-1 15 TRBV5-4 . TRBD1 TGTGCCAGCAGCTCACCGGACAGGGCAGAGACTGAAGCTTTCTTT CASSSPDRAETEAFF
TRBJ1-5 13 TRBV2 many . TGTGCCAGTCACAGGGAAACCGGTCAGCCCCAGCATTTT CASHRETGQPQHF